Below are 23 T cell receptor beta chains sequenced from a single sample in a study of cytomegalovirus exposure and HLA in healthy donors. PCR was performed using 60 Vbeta and 13 Jbeta primers. Assay used: immunoSEQ multiplex PCR; TCRdb lists only in-frame clones, some missing. Of roughly 130,000 clones listed, roughly four fifths are singletons. Sequencing used PBMCs. The receptors were sampled from a woman between 40 and 55 years old in good health and CMV-seropositive.

V usage is TRBV5-6 and J usage is TRBJ2-3; D is unresolved. The V gene lost 2 bases and the J gene lost 3 bases, with 16 bases spanning the gap. Germline assignment: CDR1 SGHDT and CDR2 YYEEEE. This CDR3 region has 16 residues. In nucleotides, the CDR3 is TGTGCCAGCAGCTTTGACGTCGGCAGGTTTACAGATACGCAGTATTTT. Translation gives CASSFDVGRFTDTQYF.

A few counts support this clone. V usage is TRBV9 and J usage is TRBJ2-7; 10 nucleotides match TRBD2. Germline CDR1 and CDR2: SGDLS and YYNGEE. The CDR3 extends over 15 amino acids. V shed 2 bases, J shed 6 bases, and the junction held 8 bases outside the gene matches. DNA of the CDR3: TGTGCCAGCAGCGTTTCTGCTAGCGGGAGTTCCGAGCAGTACTTC. It encodes CASSVSASGSSEQYF.

The J gene is TRBJ2-3, the V gene TRBV6-9, with TRBD2 as a possible D gene (6 bases). V lost 6 bases and J lost 4, with 20 bases in between. The germline gives CDR1 MNHGY, CDR2 SVAAGI. This CDR3 region has 16 residues. CDR3 region: CASSPSGGIAPDTQYF. The CDR3, as DNA: TGTGCCAGCAGCCCATCCGGCGGGATTGCCCCAGATACGCAGTATTTT.

The sample holds a few counts of this clone. The gene calls are TRBV5-4 and TRBJ1-1, with D tentatively TRBD1 (5 bases). Germline CDR1 reads SGHNT; CDR2 reads YYREEE (reference sequence). The CDR3 length is 14 residues. V lost 0 bases and J lost 1, with 7 bases in between. In nucleotides, the CDR3 is TGTGCCAGCAGCTTGGAACAGGCGAACACTGAAGCTTTCTTT. It yields the protein CASSLEQANTEAFF. The variable domain in full, with the rest retrieved from reference TRBV5-4 and TRBJ1-1, is ETGVTQSPTHLIKTRGQQVTLRCSSQSGHNTVSWYQQALGQGPQFIFQYYREEENGRGNFPPRFSGLQFPNYSSELNVNALELDDSALYLCASSLEQANTEAFFGQGTRLTVV.

The chain combines TRBV4-1 with TRBJ2-2; maybe TRBD2 (5 bases). The CDR3 runs to 13 residues. Trimming shortened V by 6 bases and J by 1 base, and 6 bases separated the two germline ends. The germline V gene encodes CDR1 MGHRA and CDR2 YSYEKL. The CDR3 sequence is CASSGRNTGELFF. As DNA, the CDR3 is TGCGCCAGCAGTGGGAGGAACACCGGGGAGCTGTTTTTT.

V usage is TRBV30 and J usage is TRBJ1-1; D unclear. Germline lookup yields CDR1 GTSNPN and CDR2 SVGIG (reference sequence). V was shortened by 2 bases and J by 3 bases, with 13 bases between the two germline ends. This CDR3 is 14 amino acids long. CDR3 residues: CAWSIERVDTEAFF. The CDR3 coding sequence is TGTGCCTGGAGTATAGAACGGGTGGACACTGAAGCTTTCTTT.

CDR3 amino acids: CASSLTGVEKLFF. CDR3 nucleotides: TGTGCCAGCAGTTTGACAGGGGTGGAAAAACTGTTTTTT. This sequence joins TRBV6-5 and TRBJ1-4; TRBD1 matches at 8 bases. V was clipped by 4 bases and J by 8 bases; unmatched bases: 3. The CDR3 consists of 13 residues. Germline-derived CDR1 and CDR2 are MNHEY and SVGAGI.

The V and J genes are TRBV28 and TRBJ2-5; tentative D call: TRBD1 (6 bases). The CDR3 is 14 amino acids. Germline V gene data show CDR1 as MDHEN and CDR2 as SYDVKM. Trimming cost V 7 bases and J 5 bases, with 17 bases left between them. The CDR3 region is CASTLIRGMETQYF. The DNA of the CDR3 is TGTGCCAGCACCCTAATCAGGGGAATGGAGACCCAGTACTTC.

This clone was found a few times. The genes are TRBV28 and TRBJ2-3; 8 bases align to TRBD1. The V gene end was trimmed by 6 bases and the J gene end by 4 bases; junction bases not matched to a gene: 3. This CDR3 spans 13 amino acids. Germline CDR1 reads MDHEN; CDR2 reads SYDVKM. The CDR3 loop reads CASRSGGPDTQYF. In DNA form, the CDR3 reads TGTGCCAGCAGATCAGGGGGCCCAGATACGCAGTATTTT.

This chain joins TRBV13 and TRBJ2-1; weak D call: TRBD2 (6 bases). V lost 4 bases and J 13 bases, leaving 14 bases between the germline ends. The germline gives CDR1 PRHDT, CDR2 FYEKMQ (reference sequence). This CDR3 spans 12 amino acids. CDR3 amino acids: CASSSPGLSQFF. In DNA form, the CDR3 reads TGTGCCAGCAGCTCGCCAGGACTAAGTCAGTTCTTC.

The chain links TRBV4-2 to TRBJ2-5; a possible D gene is TRBD1 (5 bases). Germline V gene sequence: CDR1 LGHNA, CDR2 YNFKEQ. V was shortened by 5 bases and J by 0 bases, with 10 bases between the two germline ends. This CDR3 spans 14 amino acids. DNA for the CDR3: TGTGCCAGCAGCGCTTCAGGGTACCAAGAGACCCAGTACTTC. Residues: CASSASGYQETQYF.

A single count supports this clone. The rearrangement links TRBV27 to TRBJ2-7; 7 bases align to TRBD1. The CDR3 has 12 residues. Per germline, CDR1 MNHEY and CDR2 SMNVEV (reference sequence). The V gene end was trimmed by 4 bases and the J gene end by 4 bases; junction bases not matched to a gene: 1. The DNA of the CDR3 is TGTGCCAGCAGTTCCAGGGGGTACGAGCAGTACTTC. It is translated as CASSSRGYEQYF.

The V and J genes are TRBV9 and TRBJ2-2; 8 bases are shared with TRBD1. Germline CDR1 and CDR2: SGDLS and YYNGEE. V lost 4 bases and J lost 2; bases outside the gene matches: 7. The CDR3 is 16 amino acids. The CDR3 DNA follows: TGTGCCAGCAGCATCGGACAGGGCCCTAACACCGGGGAGCTGTTTTTT. Its protein is CASSIGQGPNTGELFF. The variable domain in full, completed from reference TRBV9 and TRBJ2-2, reads DSGVTQTPKHLITATGQRVTLRCSPRSGDLSVYWYQQSLDQGLQFLIQYYNGEERAKGNILERFSAQQFPDLHSELNLSSLELGDSALYFCASSIGQGPNTGELFFGEGSRLTVL.

This clone occurred once. This rearrangement joins TRBV6-5 to TRBJ2-7, with D tentatively TRBD2 (6 bases). CDR1 is MNHEY, CDR2 SVGAGI, per germline. Trimming shortened V by 2 bases and J by 2 bases, and 13 bases separated the two germline ends. The CDR3 totals 15 residues. CDR3 in DNA: TGTGCCAGCAGTTACATGGGAGGTGGACCCTACGAGCAGTACTTC. The encoded protein is CASSYMGGGPYEQYF.

This chain connects TRBV7-2 to TRBJ1-6; 8 bases agree with TRBD1. This CDR3 has 13 amino acids. CDR1 is SGHTA, CDR2 FQGNSA, per germline. V dropped 5 bases and J dropped 13; count of bases not matched to a gene: 7. This CDR3 is CASSARQGSPLHF. CDR3 DNA sequence: TGTGCCAGCAGCGCCCGACAGGGGTCGCCCCTCCACTTT. The full variable domain, in which reference TRBV7-2 and TRBJ1-6 provide the parts outside the CDR3, is GAGVSQSPSNKVTEKGKDVELRCDPISGHTALYWYRQSLGQGLEFLIYFQGNSAPDKSGLPSDRFSAERTGGSVSTLTIQRTQQEDSAVYLCASSARQGSPLHFGNGTRLTVT.

The chain couples TRBV6-1 to TRBJ1-2, with D maybe TRBD1 (5 bases). Trimming pared 8 bases from V and 3 bases from J, leaving 10 bases between. CDR1 and CDR2 from the germline V gene are MNHNS and SASEGT. The CDR3 is made up of 12 amino acids. DNA for the CDR3: TGTGCCAGCGGGGCGCCCGACTATGGCTACACCTTC. This sequence encodes CASGAPDYGYTF.

This sequence joins TRBV19 and TRBJ1-1; D is perhaps TRBD1 (6 bases). The germline gives CDR1 LNHDA, CDR2 SQIVND (reference sequence). V gave up 5 bases and J gave up 5 bases, with 15 bases separating them. The CDR3 length is 14 residues. The CDR3 DNA reads as TGTGCCAGTAGTGAAACAGGGATATGGACTGAAGCTTTCTTT. Translating gives CASSETGIWTEAFF.

The V and J genes are TRBV19 and TRBJ2-3; the match to TRBD1 covers 9 bases. CDR3 length equals 15 residues. The ends lost 4 bases at V and 4 bases at J; junction bases unmatched: 6. Germline CDR1 is LNHDA and CDR2 is SQIVND (reference sequence). The CDR3 DNA follows: TGTGCCAGTAGTAGGACAGGGGAAATCGCAGATACGCAGTATTTT. Encoded protein: CASSRTGEIADTQYF.

This clone was picked up a small number of times. CDR3 loop: CASSPGGVSSYNEQFF. The CDR3 coding sequence is TGTGCCAGCAGTCCCGGGGGGGTTAGCTCCTACAATGAGCAGTTCTTC. This chain connects TRBV27 to TRBJ2-1; 8 bases are a match to TRBD2. This CDR3 has 16 residues. Germline assignment: CDR1 MNHEY and CDR2 SMNVEV (reference sequence). Trimming cost V 5 bases and J 0 bases; bases outside gene matches: 6.

The J gene is TRBJ1-1, the V gene TRBV4-1; 7 nucleotides align to TRBD1. The CDR3 is 11 residues long. The V and J ends lost 6 bases and 7 bases, in that order; junction bases with no gene match: 2. In germline, CDR1 is MGHRA, CDR2 YSYEKL. The CDR3 region has the DNA TGCGCCAGCAGGTACAGGGGTGAAGCTTTCTTT. This codes for CASRYRGEAFF.

J is TRBJ2-7 and V is TRBV7-6; D possibly corresponds to TRBD1 (6 bases). The CDR3 spans 18 residues. Trimming removed 0 bases at V and 0 bases at J, with 18 bases between. Germline-derived CDR1 and CDR2 are SGHVS and FNYEAQ. CDR3 sequence reads: CASSLATGFQLSSYEQYF. The CDR3 bases are TGTGCCAGCAGCTTAGCGACAGGATTCCAACTCAGCTCCTACGAGCAGTACTTC.

The chain joins TRBV27 to TRBJ1-5; 8 bases are a match to TRBD1. The CDR3 loop spans 16 amino acids. J was trimmed by 0 bases and V by 6 bases; bases with no gene match: 7. Per germline, CDR1 MNHEY and CDR2 SMNVEV (reference sequence). CDR3 residues: CASSDRGDISNQPQHF. For the CDR3, the DNA is TGTGCCAGCAGCGACAGGGGCGACATTAGCAATCAGCCCCAGCATTTT.

In nucleotides, the CDR3 is TGTGCCAGCAGTTACCAGGGGCGGAATTCACCCCTCCACTTT. It is translated as CASSYQGRNSPLHF. V usage is TRBV6-6 and J usage is TRBJ1-6; D is possibly TRBD1 (6 bases). Germline-derived CDR1 and CDR2 are MNHNY and SVGAGI (reference sequence). The CDR3 contains 14 residues. V was shortened by 2 bases and J by 7 bases, with 9 bases between the two germline ends.